This TCR beta chain was found in a study of T cell responses to AZD1222 COVID-19 vaccine. As regards this clone: Its matching antigen is unknown.

Generated by immunoSEQ multiplex PCR, the TCRdb table keeps only in-frame clones and is missing some. The sample holds more than 110,000 clones, 93% seen once. Regarding the study as a whole: Variant regions that are unmutated are reportedly the target of nearly half of spike-specific TCRs. It should be noted that donors were predominantly white British and more often female, and clonal diversity was possibly underestimated. Seropositive status at baseline applied to only 6 or 7 AZD1222 recipients.

The clonotype was recovered from an adult in good health. Here the sequenced sample was peripheral blood, taken on day 0 of AZD1222 vaccination.

Here the CDR3 DNA reads TGTGCCAGCAGCCAGGATGACAGGCCTAACTATGGCTACACCTTC. Protein: CASSQDDRPNYGYTF. The chain joins TRBV3-1 (or the pseudogene TRBV3-2) to TRBJ1-2, with TRBD1 as a possible D gene (6 bases). Trimming left V 3 bases short and J 0 bases short, with 11 bases between. Germline V gene sequence: CDR1 LGHDT, CDR2 YNNKEL (reference sequence). The CDR3 has 15 amino acids.